This is a list of T cell receptor beta chains from one sample in a study of identical twins. One entry per CDR3 protein results from TCRdb running MiXCR on the 5' RACE reads. This table holds 250,000 to 350,000 distinct CDR3 sequences, roughly 9.7% found once. This sample was shared with a second study, whose subject was yellow fever vaccine responses in identical twins.

Sequencing was carried out using CD8+ T cells sorted from blood. Receptors were obtained from a woman aged 18 to 35 in good health. CDR3s include the opening cysteine and the closing phenylalanine or tryptophan. A D gene is named only where the DNA matches it firmly. Size is omitted from some rows. Given values are once, few, many or a class for expanded clones.

v_gene	j_gene	d_gene	abundance	CDR3aa	CDR3nt
TRBV9	TRBJ1-1	.	few	CASSVQAEGTEAFF	TGTGCCAGCAGCGTGCAGGCCGAGGGGACTGAAGCTTTCTTT
TRBV19	TRBJ2-7	.	.	CASSGGLPSGYEQYF	TGTGCCAGTAGTGGAGGACTCCCGTCGGGGTACGAGCAGTACTTC
TRBV6-1	TRBJ1-2	.	.	CASSELRAPSTGPNYGYTF	TGTGCCAGCAGTGAATTACGGGCACCATCGACAGGCCCTAACTATGGCTACACCTTC
TRBV6-5	TRBJ2-7	.	.	CASSYSIDSTYEQYF	TGTGCCAGCAGTTACTCGATAGATTCAACCTACGAGCAGTACTTC
TRBV19	TRBJ1-2	.	.	CASSRDGGGYTF	TGTGCCAGTAGTAGGGACGGCGGTGGCTACACCTTC
TRBV7-8	TRBJ2-5	TRBD2	few	CASSNPGTSGETQYF	TGTGCCAGCAGCAATCCCGGGACTAGCGGAGAGACCCAGTACTTC
TRBV15	TRBJ2-1	.	few	CATSRDLLVQFF	TGTGCCACCAGCAGAGATCTGTTGGTCCAGTTCTTC
TRBV12-3/TRBV12-4	TRBJ2-3	TRBD2	few	CASSRLAGGRTDTQYF	TGTGCCAGCAGTCGACTAGCGGGGGGCCGCACAGATACGCAGTATTTT
TRBV7-2	TRBJ2-5	.	.	CASSFPRQGRGKTQYF	TGTGCCAGCAGCTTCCCAAGGCAGGGGAGGGGAAAGACCCAGTACTTC
TRBV14	TRBJ2-1	.	.	CASSQLTSALSSYNEQFF	TGTGCCAGCAGCCAATTAACTTCGGCTTTAAGCTCCTACAATGAGCAGTTCTTC
TRBV29-1	TRBJ2-2	.	many	CSVEEVSTPGELFF	TGCAGCGTTGAAGAGGTATCCACCCCCGGGGAGCTGTTTTTT
TRBV6-2/TRBV6-3	TRBJ1-5	TRBD1	few	CASSYLGQGWQPQHF	TGTGCCAGCAGTTACTTGGGACAGGGGTGGCAGCCCCAGCATTTT
TRBV4-3	TRBJ2-1	.	.	CASSQDYRSLPYNEQFF	TGCGCCAGCAGCCAAGATTATCGCAGCCTACCTTACAATGAGCAGTTCTTC